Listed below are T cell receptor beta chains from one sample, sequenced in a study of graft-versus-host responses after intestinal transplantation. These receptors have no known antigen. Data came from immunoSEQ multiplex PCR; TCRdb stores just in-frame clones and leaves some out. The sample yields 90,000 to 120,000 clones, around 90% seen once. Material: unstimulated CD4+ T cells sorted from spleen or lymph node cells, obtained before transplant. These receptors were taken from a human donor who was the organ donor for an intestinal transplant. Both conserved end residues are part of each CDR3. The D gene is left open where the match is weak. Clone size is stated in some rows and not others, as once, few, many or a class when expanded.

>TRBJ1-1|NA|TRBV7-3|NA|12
TGTGCCAGTTCAAACGGGAACACTGAAGCTTTCTTT
CASSNGNTEAFF
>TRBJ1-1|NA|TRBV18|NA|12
TGTGCCAGCTCACCAATCCAGGACAGATCTTTCTTT
CASSPIQDRSFF
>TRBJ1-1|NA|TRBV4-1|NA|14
TGCGCCAGCAGCCCTATAAGGGGGTTCACTGAAGCTTTCTTT
CASSPIRGFTEAFF
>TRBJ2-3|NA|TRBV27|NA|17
TGTGCCAGCAGTTTTTCATTTGGCTATTCTAGCACAGATACGCAGTATTTT
CASSFSFGYSSTDTQYF
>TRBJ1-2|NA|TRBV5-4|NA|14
TGTGCCAGCAGCTTTAGAGCAGCCAGCACGGGCTACACCTTC
CASSFRAASTGYTF
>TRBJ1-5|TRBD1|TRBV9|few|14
TGTGCCAGCAGCCTATGGGACAGCGATCAGCCCCAGCATTTT
CASSLWDSDQPQHF
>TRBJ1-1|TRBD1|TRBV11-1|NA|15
TGTGCCAGCAGCTTGGGGACAGGGCCGAACACTGAAGCTTTCTTT
CASSLGTGPNTEAFF
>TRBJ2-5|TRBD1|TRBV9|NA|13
TGTGCCAGCAGCTCGACAGGGTCGGAGACCCAGTACTTC
CASSSTGSETQYF
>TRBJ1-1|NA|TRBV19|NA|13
TGTGCCAGTAGTACTCTCAGGGCTCGGGAAGCTTTCTTT
CASSTLRAREAFF
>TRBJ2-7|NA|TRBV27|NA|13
TGTGCCAGCAGTTATCGAGAAACCTACGAGCAGTACTTC
CASSYRETYEQYF
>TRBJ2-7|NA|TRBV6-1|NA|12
TGTGCCAGCCGAACTAACACCTACGAGCAGTACTTC
CASRTNTYEQYF
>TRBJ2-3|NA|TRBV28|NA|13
TGTGCCAGCAGTTTAGCACTGGCAGATACGCAGTATTTT
CASSLALADTQYF